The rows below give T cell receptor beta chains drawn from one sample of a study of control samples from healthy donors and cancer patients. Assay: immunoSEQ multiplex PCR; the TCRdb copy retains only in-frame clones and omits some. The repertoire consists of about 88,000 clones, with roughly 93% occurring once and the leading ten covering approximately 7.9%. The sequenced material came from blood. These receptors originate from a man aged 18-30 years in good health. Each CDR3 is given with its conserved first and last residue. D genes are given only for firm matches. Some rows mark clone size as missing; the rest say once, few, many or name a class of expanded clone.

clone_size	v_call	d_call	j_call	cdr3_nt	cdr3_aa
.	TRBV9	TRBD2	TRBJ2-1	TGTGCCAGCAGCGTCGGACTAGCGGGATCCTACAATGAGCAGTTCTTC	CASSVGLAGSYNEQFF
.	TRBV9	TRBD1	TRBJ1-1	TGTGCCAGCAGCGTAACGGGACAGAGATTGAACACTGAAGCTTTCTTT	CASSVTGQRLNTEAFF
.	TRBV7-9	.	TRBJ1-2	TGTGCCAGCAGCTTAAACCAGGGCTATGGCTACACCTTC	CASSLNQGYGYTF
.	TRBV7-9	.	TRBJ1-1	TGTGCCAGCAGGGGGGCGCAGAAGTGGAAGGATGAAGCTTTCTTT	CASRGAQKWKDEAFF
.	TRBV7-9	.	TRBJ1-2	TGTGCCAGCAGCTTAGGCCCAGCGGCTAACTATGGCTACACCTTC	CASSLGPAANYGYTF
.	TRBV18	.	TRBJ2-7	TGTGCCAGCTCACCGCGGCAGGTCTTACCCTACGAGCAGTACTTC	CASSPRQVLPYEQYF
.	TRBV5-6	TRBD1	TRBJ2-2	TGTGCCAGCAGCTTGGATCTGGACAGGGCCACCGGGGAGCTGTTTTTT	CASSLDLDRATGELFF
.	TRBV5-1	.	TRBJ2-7	TGCGCCAGCAGCTTGTGGTCTGGGACCTACGAGCAGTACTTC	CASSLWSGTYEQYF
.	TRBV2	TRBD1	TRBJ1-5	TGTGCCAGCAGTGAACACAGGGGGCGACAGCCCCAGCATTTT	CASSEHRGRQPQHF
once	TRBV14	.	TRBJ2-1	TGTGCCAGCAGCCGGACTAAAAAAACCTACAATGAGCAGTTCTTC	CASSRTKKTYNEQFF
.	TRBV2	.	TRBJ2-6	TGTGCCAGCACGACTGGGGCCAACGTCCTGACTTTC	CASTTGANVLTF
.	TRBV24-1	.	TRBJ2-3	TGTGCCACCAGTGTAGGGGGTGCAGATACGCAGTATTTT	CATSVGGADTQYF
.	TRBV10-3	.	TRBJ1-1	TGTGCCATCAGTGAGCAACCCGTCGAAGGAGCTTTCTTT	CAISEQPVEGAFF
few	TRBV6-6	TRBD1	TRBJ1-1	TGTGCCAGCAGTTTCGGGACAGGGGTGAACACTGAAGCTTTCTTT	CASSFGTGVNTEAFF
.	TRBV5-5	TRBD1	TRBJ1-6	TGTGCCAGCAGCTTGCCCGGGACAGTAAATTCACCCCTCCACTTT	CASSLPGTVNSPLHF
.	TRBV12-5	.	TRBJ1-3	TGTGCTAGCATTCTGGGGGACACCATATATTTT	CASILGDTIYF
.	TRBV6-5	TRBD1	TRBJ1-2	TGTGCCAGCAGTCCCGGGTCAGGGGGTAGCTATGGCTACACCTTC	CASSPGSGGSYGYTF
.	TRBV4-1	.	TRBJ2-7	TGCGCCAGCAGCCAAGATCGAGGGGTCGAGCAGTACTTC	CASSQDRGVEQYF
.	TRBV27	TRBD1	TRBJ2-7	TGTGCCAGCAGTTACGACAGGGCAGGCCGGGAGCAGTACTTC	CASSYDRAGREQYF
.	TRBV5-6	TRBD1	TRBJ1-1	TGTGCCAGCAGCTTGCCGGGACAGGGTGTAACTGAAGCTTTCTTT	CASSLPGQGVTEAFF
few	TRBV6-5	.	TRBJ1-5	TGTGCCAGCAGTTACTCGGGGGGACTCGGTCAGCCCCAGCATTTT	CASSYSGGLGQPQHF
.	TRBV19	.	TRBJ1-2	TGTGCCAGTATCGGGTGGACGGCCGGACTCTATGGCTACACCTTC	CASIGWTAGLYGYTF
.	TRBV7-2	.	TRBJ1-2	TGTGCCAGCAGCTACCGGGCCCAAGGGGCCTATGGCTACACCTTC	CASSYRAQGAYGYTF
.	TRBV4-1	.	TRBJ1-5	TGCGCCAGCAGCCAAGACAGACATCAGCCCCAGCATTTT	CASSQDRHQPQHF